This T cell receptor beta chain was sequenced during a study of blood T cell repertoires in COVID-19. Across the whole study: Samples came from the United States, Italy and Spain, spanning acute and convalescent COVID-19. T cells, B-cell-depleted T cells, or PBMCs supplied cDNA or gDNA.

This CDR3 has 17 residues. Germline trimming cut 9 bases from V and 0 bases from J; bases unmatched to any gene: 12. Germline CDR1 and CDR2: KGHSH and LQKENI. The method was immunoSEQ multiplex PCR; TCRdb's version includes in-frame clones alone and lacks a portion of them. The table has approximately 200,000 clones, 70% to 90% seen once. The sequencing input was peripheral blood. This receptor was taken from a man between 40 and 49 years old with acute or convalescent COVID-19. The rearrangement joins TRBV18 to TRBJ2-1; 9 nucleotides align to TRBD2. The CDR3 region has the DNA TGTGCCAGGCCATGGAGGCGGGGGGGGAGCTCCTACAATGAGCAGTTCTTC. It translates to CARPWRRGGSSYNEQFF.